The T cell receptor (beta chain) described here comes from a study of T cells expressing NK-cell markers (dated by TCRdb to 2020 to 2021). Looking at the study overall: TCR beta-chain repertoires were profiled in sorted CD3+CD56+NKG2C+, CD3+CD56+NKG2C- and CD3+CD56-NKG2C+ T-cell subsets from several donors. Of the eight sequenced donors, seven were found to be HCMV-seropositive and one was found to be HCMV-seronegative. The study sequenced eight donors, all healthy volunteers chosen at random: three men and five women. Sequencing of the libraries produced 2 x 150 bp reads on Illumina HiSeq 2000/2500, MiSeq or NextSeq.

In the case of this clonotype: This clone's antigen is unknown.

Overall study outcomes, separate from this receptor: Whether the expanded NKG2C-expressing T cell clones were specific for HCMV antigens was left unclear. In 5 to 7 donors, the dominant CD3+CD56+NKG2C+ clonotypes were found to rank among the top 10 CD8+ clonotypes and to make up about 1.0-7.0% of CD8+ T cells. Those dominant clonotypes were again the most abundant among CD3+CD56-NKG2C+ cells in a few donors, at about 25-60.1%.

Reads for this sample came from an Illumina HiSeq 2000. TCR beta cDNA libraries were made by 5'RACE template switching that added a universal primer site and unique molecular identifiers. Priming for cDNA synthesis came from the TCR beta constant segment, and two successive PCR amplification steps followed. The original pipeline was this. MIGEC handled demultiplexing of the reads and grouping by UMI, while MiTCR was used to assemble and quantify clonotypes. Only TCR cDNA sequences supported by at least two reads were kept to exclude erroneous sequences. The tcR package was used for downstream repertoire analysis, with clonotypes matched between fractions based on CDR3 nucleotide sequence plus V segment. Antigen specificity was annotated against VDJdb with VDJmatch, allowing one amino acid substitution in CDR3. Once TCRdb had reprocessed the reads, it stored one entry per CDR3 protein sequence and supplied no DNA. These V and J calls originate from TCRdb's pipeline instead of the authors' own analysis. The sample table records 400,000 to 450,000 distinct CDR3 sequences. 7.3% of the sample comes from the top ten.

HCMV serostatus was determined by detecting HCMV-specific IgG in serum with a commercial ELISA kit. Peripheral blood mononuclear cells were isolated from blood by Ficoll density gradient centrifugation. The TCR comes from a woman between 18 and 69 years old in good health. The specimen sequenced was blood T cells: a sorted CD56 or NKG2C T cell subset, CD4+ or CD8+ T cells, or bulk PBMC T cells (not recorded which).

The CDR3 protein sequence reads: CASSQDGSTYQETQYF. Here the chain combines TRBV4-3 and TRBJ2-5; the D call from TCRdb, TRBD2, cannot be confirmed without DNA. From the cysteine up to the phenylalanine, the CDR3 has a length of 16 residues. No DNA has been recorded. The CDR1 and CDR2 encoded by the germline V gene are LGHNA and YSLEER.